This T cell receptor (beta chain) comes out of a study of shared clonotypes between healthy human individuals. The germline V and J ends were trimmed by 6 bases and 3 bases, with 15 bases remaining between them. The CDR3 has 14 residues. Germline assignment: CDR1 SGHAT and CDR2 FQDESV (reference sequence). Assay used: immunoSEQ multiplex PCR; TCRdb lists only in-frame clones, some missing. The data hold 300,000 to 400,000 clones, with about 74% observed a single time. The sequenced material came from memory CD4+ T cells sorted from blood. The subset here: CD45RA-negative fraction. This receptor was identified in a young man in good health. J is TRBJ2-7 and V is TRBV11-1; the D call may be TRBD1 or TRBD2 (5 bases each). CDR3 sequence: CASSPPGLGYEQYF. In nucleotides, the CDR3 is TGTGCCAGCAGTCCCCCGGGGCTAGGCTACGAGCAGTACTTC.